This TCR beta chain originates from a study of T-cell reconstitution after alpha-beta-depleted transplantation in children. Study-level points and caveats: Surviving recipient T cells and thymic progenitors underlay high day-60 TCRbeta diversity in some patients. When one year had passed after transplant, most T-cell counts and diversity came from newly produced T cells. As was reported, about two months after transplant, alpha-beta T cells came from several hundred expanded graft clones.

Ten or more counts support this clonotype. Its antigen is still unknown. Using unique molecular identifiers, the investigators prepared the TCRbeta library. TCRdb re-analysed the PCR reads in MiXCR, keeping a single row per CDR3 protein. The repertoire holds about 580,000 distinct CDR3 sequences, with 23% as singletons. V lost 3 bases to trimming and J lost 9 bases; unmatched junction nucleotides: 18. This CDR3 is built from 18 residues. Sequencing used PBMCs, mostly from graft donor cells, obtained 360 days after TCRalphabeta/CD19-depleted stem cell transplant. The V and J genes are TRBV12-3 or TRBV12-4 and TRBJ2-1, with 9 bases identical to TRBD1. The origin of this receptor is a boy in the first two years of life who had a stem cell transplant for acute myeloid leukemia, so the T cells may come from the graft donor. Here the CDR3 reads CASSLRFAGTGRGSEQFF. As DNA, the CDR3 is TGTGCCAGCAGTTTGAGGTTTGCCGGGACAGGGAGGGGCAGTGAGCAGTTCTTC.